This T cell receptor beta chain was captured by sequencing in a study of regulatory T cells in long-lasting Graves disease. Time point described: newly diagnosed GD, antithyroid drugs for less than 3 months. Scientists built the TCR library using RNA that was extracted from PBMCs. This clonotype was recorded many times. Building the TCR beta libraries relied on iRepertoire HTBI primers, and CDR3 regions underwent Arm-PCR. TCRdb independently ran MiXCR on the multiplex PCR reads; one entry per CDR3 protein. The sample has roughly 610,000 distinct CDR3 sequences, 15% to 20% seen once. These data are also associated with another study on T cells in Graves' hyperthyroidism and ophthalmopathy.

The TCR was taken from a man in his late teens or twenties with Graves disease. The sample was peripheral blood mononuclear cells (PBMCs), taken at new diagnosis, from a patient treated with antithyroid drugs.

CDR3 loop: CASSPGPWDTEAFF. The CDR3 DNA is TGTGCCAGCTCACCAGGGCCCTGGGACACTGAAGCTTTCTTT. The chain links TRBV18 to TRBJ1-1, with D unresolved. Germline V gene data show CDR1 as KGHSH and CDR2 as LQKENI. V was trimmed by 2 bases and J by 3 bases, leaving 10 bases between them. The CDR3 sequence is 14 residues long.